The 3 T cell receptor beta chains below come from one sample, sequenced in a study of monozygotic twins with cystic fibrosis. Data came from immunoSEQ multiplex PCR; TCRdb stores just in-frame clones and leaves some out. The sample contains 11,000 to 15,000 clones, approximately 81% of which appear only once. The sequenced material came from blood. The source of these receptors is a boy younger than 18 with cystic fibrosis.

Only a few counts were recorded for this clone. The chain joins TRBV7-8 to TRBJ2-7, with 8 bases lining up with TRBD2. Germline V gives CDR1 SGHVS, CDR2 FQNEAQ. The CDR3 has 16 residues. The V and J ends lost 0 bases and 3 bases, in that order; junction bases with no gene match: 7. The CDR3 DNA reads TGTGCCAGCAGCTTAGCAGCGGGGGACCCCCGCTACGAGCAGTACTTC. It yields the protein CASSLAAGDPRYEQYF.

In its sample, this clone was seen a few times. The rearrangement links TRBV19 to TRBJ2-1; perhaps D is TRBD1 or TRBD2 (5 bases each). Germline CDR1 LNHDA, CDR2 SQIVND (reference sequence). The CDR3 consists of 14 residues. V dropped 6 bases and J dropped 3 bases, with 12 bases sitting between them. Written as DNA, the CDR3 is TGTGCCAGTAGGAGGGACGGACACTACAATGAGCAGTTCTTC. The encoded protein is CASRRDGHYNEQFF.

This sequence joins TRBV5-1 and TRBJ2-5; 7 bases fit TRBD2. Germline V gene sequence: CDR1 SGHRS, CDR2 YFSETQ. This CDR3 region has 15 residues. J lost 4 bases, V lost 0 bases, and 6 bases had no gene match. DNA of the CDR3: TGCGCCAGCAGCTTGGACGCGGGAGTCGGAGAGACCCAGTACTTC. It encodes CASSLDAGVGETQYF. The full variable domain, rest sourced from reference TRBV5-1 and TRBJ2-5, is KAGVTQTPRYLIKTRGQQVTLSCSPISGHRSVSWYQQTPGQGLQFLFEYFSETQRNKGNFPGRFSGRQFSNSRSEMNVSTLELGDSALYLCASSLDAGVGETQYFGPGTRLLVL.